Listed here are 6 T cell receptor beta chains from one sample, sequenced in a study of cytomegalovirus exposure and HLA in healthy donors. PCR amplification relied on 60 Vbeta primers (plus 13 Jbeta primers). Using immunoSEQ multiplex PCR, the repertoire was profiled, and TCRdb retains in-frame clones only, with some absent. Its table records more than 50,000 clones. Sequencing was carried out using PBMCs. The receptor source for this set is a man younger than 35 in good health and CMV-seropositive.

This rearrangement joins TRBV5-4 to TRBJ1-2; the match to TRBD1 covers 8 bases. CDR3 length: 14 residues. After removal of 9 bases from V and 8 bases from J, the junction contained 15 bases not matched to a gene. The germline V gene has CDR1 SGHNT and CDR2 YYREEE (reference sequence). This CDR3 is CATQPGGALEGYTF. The DNA for the CDR3 is TGTGCCACCCAACCAGGGGGCGCCTTGGAGGGCTACACCTTC.

The chain joins TRBV6-4 to TRBJ1-6; D uncertain. V dropped 2 bases and J dropped 11 bases, with 10 bases sitting between them. The CDR3 is 13 residues long. The germline gives CDR1 MRHNA, CDR2 SNTAGT. CDR3 in DNA: TGTGCCAGCAGTGACCCGACTCGGCCACCCCTCCACTTT. Encoded protein: CASSDPTRPPLHF.

On this clone itself: Other nucleotide sequences in the sample specify the same CDR3. The chain combines TRBV11-3 with TRBJ2-2, with a possible D match to TRBD2 (6 bases). The CDR3 has 13 amino acids. Trimming removed 3 bases from V and 7 bases from J, with 9 bases in between. The germline gives CDR1 SGHNT, CDR2 YENEEA. DNA for the CDR3: TGTGCCAGCAGCTTGGAGGGCGGCGGGGAGCTGTTTTTT. Translating gives CASSLEGGGELFF.

The chain uses TRBV30 and TRBJ2-5; TRBD2 matches at 7 bases. The end of the DNA is better explained by TRBJ2-7, so the J call may be wrong. CDR1 GTSNPN and CDR2 SVGIG come from the germline V gene (reference sequence). This CDR3 contains 15 residues. In DNA, the CDR3 is TGTGCCTGGAGTAACTTGGGAGGGCTGCTGTACGAGCAGTACTTC. Translating it yields CAWSNLGGLLYEQYF.

This chain connects TRBV9 to TRBJ1-3; D is unclear. The CDR3 length is 16 residues. Germline-derived CDR1 and CDR2 are SGDLS and YYNGEE. V shed 0 bases and J shed 0 bases, with 10 bases lying between them. CDR3 in DNA: TGTGCCAGCAGCGTAGCCCAGGCCCGCTCTGGAAACACCATATATTTT. Translating gives CASSVAQARSGNTIYF. Variable domain in full (rest from reference TRBV9 and TRBJ1-3): DSGVTQTPKHLITATGQRVTLRCSPRSGDLSVYWYQQSLDQGLQFLIQYYNGEERAKGNILERFSAQQFPDLHSELNLSSLELGDSALYFCASSVAQARSGNTIYFGEGSWLTVV.

The chain couples TRBV14 to TRBJ1-1; TRBD1 aligns across 7 bases. The ends lost 0 bases at V and 0 bases at J; junction bases unmatched: 7. Germline V gene data show CDR1 as SGHDN and CDR2 as FVKESK. The CDR3 contains 17 residues. The CDR3 nucleotides read TGTGCCAGCAGCCAAGATCCCCCAGGGGGGATGAACACTGAAGCTTTCTTT. It translates to CASSQDPPGGMNTEAFF.